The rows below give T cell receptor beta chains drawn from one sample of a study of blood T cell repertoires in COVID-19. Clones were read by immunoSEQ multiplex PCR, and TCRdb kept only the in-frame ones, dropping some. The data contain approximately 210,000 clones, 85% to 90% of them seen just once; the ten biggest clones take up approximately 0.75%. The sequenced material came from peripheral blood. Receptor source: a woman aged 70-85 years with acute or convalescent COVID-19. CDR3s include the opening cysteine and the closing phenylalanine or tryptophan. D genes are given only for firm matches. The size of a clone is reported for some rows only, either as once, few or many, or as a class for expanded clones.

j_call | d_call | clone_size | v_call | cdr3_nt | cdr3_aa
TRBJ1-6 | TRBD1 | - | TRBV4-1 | TGCGCCAGCAGCCAACTACTGGACAGGCGTTCACCCCTCCACTTT | CASSQLLDRRSPLHF
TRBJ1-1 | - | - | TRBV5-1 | TGCGCCAGCAGCGGCTTCCTGGGAGCTATGAACACTGAAGCTTTCTTT | CASSGFLGAMNTEAFF
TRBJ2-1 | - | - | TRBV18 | TGTGCCAGCTCACCAAGAAGGACTGGAACCGAGCAGTTCTTC | CASSPRRTGTEQFF
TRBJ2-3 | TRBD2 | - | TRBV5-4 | TGTGCCAGCAGCTTGGCTGGGCGGGGGGAAACAGATACGCAGTATTTT | CASSLAGRGETDTQYF
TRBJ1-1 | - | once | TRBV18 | TGTGCCAGCGCCAATCAAGGGGCGAACACTGAAGCTTTCTTT | CASANQGANTEAFF
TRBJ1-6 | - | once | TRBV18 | TGTGCCAGCTCACCTCCGGGGAGCTCCTATAATTCACCCCTCCACTTT | CASSPPGSSYNSPLHF
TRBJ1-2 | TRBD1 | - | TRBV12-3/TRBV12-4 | TGTGCCAGCAGTATCCGGCAGGGGGAAGGCTACACCTTC | CASSIRQGEGYTF
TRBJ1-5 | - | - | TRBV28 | TGTGCCAGCAGGGACGCCTCGGGGGGCAATCAGCCCCAGCATTTT | CASRDASGGNQPQHF
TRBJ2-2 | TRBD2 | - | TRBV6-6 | TGTGCCAGCAGTCTCGGGACTAGCGGGAAGAACACCGGGGAGCTGTTTTTT | CASSLGTSGKNTGELFF
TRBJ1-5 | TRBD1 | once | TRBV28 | TGTGCCAGCAGTTCCCACGGACAGGGGGGTCAGCCCCAGCATTTT | CASSSHGQGGQPQHF
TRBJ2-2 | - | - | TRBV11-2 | TGTGCCAGCAGCTTAGTATCTAGCGCCGGGGAGCTGTTTTTT | CASSLVSSAGELFF
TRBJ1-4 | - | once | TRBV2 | TGTGCCAGCAGTTCAGGTTCTAATGAAAAACTGTTTTTT | CASSSGSNEKLFF
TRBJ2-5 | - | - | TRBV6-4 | TGTGCCCCAATCAAAGGAGTAAACCAGACCGAAGAAAAGACCCAGTACTTC | CAPIKGVNQTEEKTQYF
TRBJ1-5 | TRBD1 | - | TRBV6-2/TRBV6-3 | TGTGCCAGCAGTTGGGGGACAGGGGGCCGGCAGCCCCAGCATTTT | CASSWGTGGRQPQHF
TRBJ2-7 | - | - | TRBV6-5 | TGTGCCAGCACCGAGAGACGAGGCTCCTACGAGCAGTACTTC | CASTERRGSYEQYF
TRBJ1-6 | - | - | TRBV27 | TGTGCCAGCAGAGTCGGAGGCAGGTCCGCTAATTCACCCCTCCACTTT | CASRVGGRSANSPLHF
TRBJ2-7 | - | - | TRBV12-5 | TGTGCTAGTGGTTTGGTAATTCGTAGCTCCTACGAGCAGTACTTC | CASGLVIRSSYEQYF
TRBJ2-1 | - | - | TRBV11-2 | TGTGCCAGCAGCTCCCTTCTAGGGACACTTCACAATGAGCAGTTCTTC | CASSSLLGTLHNEQFF
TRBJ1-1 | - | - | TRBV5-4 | TGTGCCAGCAGCTCCCCCATGAGCTTGAACACTGAAGCTTTCTTT | CASSSPMSLNTEAFF
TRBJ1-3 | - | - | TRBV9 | TGTGCCAGCAGCGTCTTGACGGGAGGGGGAAACACCATATATTTT | CASSVLTGGGNTIYF
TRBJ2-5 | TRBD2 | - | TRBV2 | TGTGCCAGCAGTTTAGGACTAGCGTCATCAGAGACCCAGTACTTC | CASSLGLASSETQYF
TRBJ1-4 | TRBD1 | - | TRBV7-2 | TGTGCCAGCAGCCGTCGAGCCGGACAGGGGGGTGAAAAACTGTTTTTT | CASSRRAGQGGEKLFF
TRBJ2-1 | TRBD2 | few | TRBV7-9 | TGTGCCAGCAGCTCCGGGACTAGCGGGAGATTGGAACCCTACAATGAGCAGTTCTTC | CASSSGTSGRLEPYNEQFF
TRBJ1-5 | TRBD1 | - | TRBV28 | TGTGCCAGCAGTGGCCTCAGGGGGACTTATAGCAATCAGCCCCAGCATTTT | CASSGLRGTYSNQPQHF
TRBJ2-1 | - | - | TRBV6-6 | TGTGCCAGCAGTCTCTCCGCCTACAATGAGCAGTTCTTC | CASSLSAYNEQFF
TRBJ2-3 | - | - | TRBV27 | TGTGCCAGCAGTTTATCGAGTATTCGGGATACGCAGTATTTT | CASSLSSIRDTQYF
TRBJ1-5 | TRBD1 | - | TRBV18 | TGTGCCAGCTCACCCGGACAGGGGGCTTATCAGCCCCAGCATTTT | CASSPGQGAYQPQHF